This T cell receptor beta chain was profiled in a study of radiotherapy plus CTLA-4 blockade in lung cancer. A remark on this clone: Its antigen remains unidentified.

Germline assignment: CDR1 LGHNA and CDR2 YSLEER. V was cut by 0 bases and J by 5 bases, with 7 bases left in between. This CDR3 has 13 amino acids. Findings and caveats of the study: After radiotherapy and ipilimumab, tumor-derived clones expanded in peripheral blood.

Only in-frame clones appear in the TCRdb table, and some are missing; sequencing was by immunoSEQ multiplex PCR. The sample includes 45,000 or so clones, 70% to 90% of them seen just once. V gene TRBV4-3 combines with J gene TRBJ2-5; D gene ambiguous. The specimen comprised peripheral blood, sampled from a patient treated with radiotherapy plus ipilimumab. This clonotype was obtained from a human donor with non-small cell lung cancer whose response to radiotherapy plus ipilimumab could not be evaluated. The CDR3 here is CASSQDQAETQYF. CDR3 DNA sequence: TGCGCCAGCAGCCAAGATCAGGCGGAGACCCAGTACTTC.